This T cell receptor (beta chain) was obtained from a study of blood T cell repertoires in COVID-19. The study recruited people aged roughly 18 to 100 years across approximately 24 US areas. In the authors' workflow: Reference gene primer amplification yielded estimated nucleated cell counts. TCRdb's table, derived via immunoSEQ multiplex PCR, lists solely in-frame clones and lacks some. D and trimming come from the DNA, and the V and J calls and clone size come from that table. The sample records roughly 250,000 clones, approximately 90% being singletons. Germline V CDR1 and CDR2: WSHSY, SAAADI. Germline trimming cut 7 bases from V and 3 bases from J; bases unmatched to any gene: 2. This CDR3 region has 13 residues.

The source material was PBMCs or T cells enriched from blood (not recorded which). This TCR derives from a middle-aged woman with acute COVID-19. V usage is TRBV10-2 and J usage is TRBJ1-2; TRBD1 matches 10 bases. Here the CDR3 DNA reads TGCGCCAGCACCGGGACAGGGGACTATGGCTACACCTTC. It encodes CASTGTGDYGYTF.